These T cell receptor beta chains were read from a single sample in a study of tumor-infiltrating lymphocytes in primary liver carcinoma. MiXCR, run by TCRdb on the multiplex PCR reads, gives a single entry per CDR3 protein. The sample carries roughly 120,000 distinct CDR3 sequences, around two thirds recorded once. The source material was liver tumor tissue from sampling region 1. The receptor set was obtained from a woman aged 60-75 years with primary liver carcinoma and hepatitis B virus infection. CDR3s include the opening cysteine and the closing phenylalanine or tryptophan. A D gene is named only where the DNA matches it firmly. Clone size appears in some rows only: once, few, many, or a class for an expanded clone.

TRBJ2-2 | TRBV11-3 | . | . | TGTGCCAGCAGCTTGGTGACCGGGGTGCTGTTTTTT | CASSLVTGVLFF
TRBJ2-5 | TRBV29-1 | TRBD2 | . | TGCAGCGCCAACCGGGACTTCTGGTCTAGCGGGAGCTCCCAAGAGACCCAGTACTTT | CSANRDFWSSGSSQETQYF
TRBJ2-3 | TRBV7-2 | . | many | TGTGCCAGCAGTTTAGTTGGCACAGATACGCAGTATTTT | CASSLVGTDTQYF
TRBJ2-3 | TRBV11-2 | TRBD2 | . | TGTGTCAGCAGCCCGCGACTAGCGGGGGCTACCACAGATACGCAGTATTTT | CVSSPRLAGATTDTQYF
TRBJ1-5 | TRBV7-9 | . | many | TGTGCCAGCAGCTTATTGGGGGAGCCCCAGCATTTT | CASSLLGEPQHF
TRBJ2-7 | TRBV29-1 | . | few | TGCAGCGTTGAAACCTTTGGCGGATACTCCTACGAGCAGTACTTC | CSVETFGGYSYEQYF
TRBJ2-2 | TRBV5-5 | TRBD1 | . | TGTGTCAGCAGCTTGGCCCAGGGGGCACCAAAGACGAACATCGGGGAGCTGTTTTTT | CVSSLAQGAPKTNIGELFF
TRBJ2-7 | TRBV5-6 | TRBD2 | few | TGTGCCAGCCGTCGTCGAAGGGCGGGAGTGGGCTACGAGCAGTACTTC | CASRRRRAGVGYEQYF
TRBJ2-2 | TRBV4-2 | . | many | TGTGCCAGCAGCCGCACTAGATCGGGGGAGCTGTTTTTT | CASSRTRSGELFF
TRBJ2-3 | TRBV11-2 | TRBD2 | . | TGTGGCAGCAGCTTGGGACTACCCACAGACACGCAGTATTTT | CGSSLGLPTDTQYF
TRBJ1-2 | TRBV29-1 | . | many | TGCAGCGTCGGGGCGGGGGGCTATGGCTACACCTTC | CSVGAGGYGYTF
TRBJ1-6 | TRBV11-2 | . | . | TGTGCCAGGAGTTTTATGGGTGACCGTTCACCCCTCCACTTT | CARSFMGDRSPLHF
TRBJ2-3 | TRBV28 | TRBD2 | . | TGTGTCAGCAGAGCCGGGACGGTAGCGGGAGCTAGCACAGATACGCAGTATTTT | CVSRAGTVAGASTDTQYF
TRBJ1-5 | TRBV28 | . | . | TGTGCCAGCATGAATTCACGTGGAGGTTATCAGCCCCAGCATTTT | CASMNSRGGYQPQHF
TRBJ2-1 | TRBV2 | . | . | TGTGCCAGCAGTGAAGGGGCCAATGAGCAGTTCTTC | CASSEGANEQFF
TRBJ2-5 | TRBV7-8 | . | . | TGTACCAGCACCCCGACAGTTTGGAGAGAGACCCAGTACTTC | CTSTPTVWRETQYF
TRBJ2-7 | TRBV11-2 | . | . | TGTGCTAGCAGCACCGACAGGAGCTCCTACGAGCGGTACTTC | CASSTDRSSYERYF
TRBJ2-7 | TRBV5-6 | . | many | TGTGCCAGCAGCGTAACGGGACGCCTCAACTACGAGCAGTACTTC | CASSVTGRLNYEQYF
TRBJ2-5 | TRBV12-3/TRBV12-4 | . | . | TGTGCCAGCAGGCGCACGGGAGCTACCAAAGAGACCCTGTACTTC | CASRRTGATKETLYF
TRBJ1-1 | TRBV12-3/TRBV12-4 | . | . | TGTGCCAGCAGTAGAGGTGAAGCTTCCTTT | CASSRGEASF
TRBJ1-2 | TRBV11-2 | . | . | TGTGCCAGCAGCCCGACCCATAACTATGTCTACACTTTC | CASSPTHNYVYTF
TRBJ2-3 | TRBV11-2 | . | . | TGTGCCAGCAGCTTAGTGGGATTAGCGACTAACACAGATATGCAGTATTTT | CASSLVGLATNTDMQYF